This TCR beta chain was found in a study of blood T cell repertoires in COVID-19. Germline CDR1 reads SEHNR; CDR2 reads FQNEAQ (reference sequence). The length of the CDR3 is 15 residues. Trimming removed 0 bases from V and 6 bases from J; junction bases left unmatched: 8. In the original workflow: Nucleated cell number was recorded as an estimate derived from reference gene primer amplification. Clones were sequenced by immunoSEQ multiplex PCR, and TCRdb holds only the in-frame ones, with some missing. The DNA gave D and trimming, while V, J and clone size come from that table. The sample lists roughly 150,000 clones, 79% seen once, with roughly 8.7% in the top ten.

Sequencing was carried out using peripheral blood. The V call is TRBV7-9, the J call TRBJ2-7; 7 bases align to TRBD2. This sequence originates from a man in his fifties with active or convalescent COVID-19. The CDR3 nucleotides read TGTGCCAGCAGCTTAGCGAGAGCGGGGCCCGGCGAGCAGTACTTC. Translating it yields CASSLARAGPGEQYF.